The source of this T cell receptor beta chain is a study of blood T cell repertoires in COVID-19. Study-level background: Sites across the United States, Italy and Spain contributed samples from acute and convalescent COVID-19.

The V gene's germline CDR1 is SEHNR and CDR2 FQNEAQ (reference sequence). Trimming removed 4 bases from V and 3 bases from J, with 15 bases in between. There are 15 residues in the CDR3. Per the authors' pipeline: Amplification of reference gene primers was used by the study to estimate nucleated cell counts. Clones were sequenced by immunoSEQ multiplex PCR, and TCRdb holds only the in-frame ones, with some missing. That table supplies the V and J calls and clone size; D and trimming were determined from the DNA. The sample lists approximately 250,000 clones, roughly 85% occurring once. Clinical history reported by participants formed the basis on which cohorts were assigned.

The chain uses TRBV7-9 and TRBJ1-1; no clear D. The clonotype was recovered from a woman in her fifties or sixties with acute COVID-19. The source material was PBMCs or T cells enriched from blood (not recorded which). The CDR3 bases are TGTGCCAGCAGCTCCAGCCGGCTCGGGGACACTGAAGCTTTCTTT. It is translated as CASSSSRLGDTEAFF. Full variable domain (rest looked up from reference TRBV7-9 and TRBJ1-1): DTGVSQNPRHKITKRGQNVTFRCDPISEHNRLYWYRQTLGQGPEFLTYFQNEAQLEKSRLLSDRFSAERPKGSFSTLEIQRTEQGDSAMYLCASSSSRLGDTEAFFGQGTRLTVV.